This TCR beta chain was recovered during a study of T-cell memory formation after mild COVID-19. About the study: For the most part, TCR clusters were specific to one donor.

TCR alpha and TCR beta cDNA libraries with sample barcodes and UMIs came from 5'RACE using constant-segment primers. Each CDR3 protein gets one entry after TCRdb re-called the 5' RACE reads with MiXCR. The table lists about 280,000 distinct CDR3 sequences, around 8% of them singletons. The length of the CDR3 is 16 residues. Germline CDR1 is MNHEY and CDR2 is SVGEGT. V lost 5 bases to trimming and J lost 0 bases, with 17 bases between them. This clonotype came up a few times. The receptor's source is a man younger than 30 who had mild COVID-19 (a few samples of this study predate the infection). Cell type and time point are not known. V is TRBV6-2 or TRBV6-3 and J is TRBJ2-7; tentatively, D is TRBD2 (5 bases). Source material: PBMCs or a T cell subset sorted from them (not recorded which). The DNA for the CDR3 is TGTGCCAGCAGTACCCCTAGGACGGGAAGCTCCTACGAGCAGTACTTC. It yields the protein CASSTPRTGSSYEQYF.